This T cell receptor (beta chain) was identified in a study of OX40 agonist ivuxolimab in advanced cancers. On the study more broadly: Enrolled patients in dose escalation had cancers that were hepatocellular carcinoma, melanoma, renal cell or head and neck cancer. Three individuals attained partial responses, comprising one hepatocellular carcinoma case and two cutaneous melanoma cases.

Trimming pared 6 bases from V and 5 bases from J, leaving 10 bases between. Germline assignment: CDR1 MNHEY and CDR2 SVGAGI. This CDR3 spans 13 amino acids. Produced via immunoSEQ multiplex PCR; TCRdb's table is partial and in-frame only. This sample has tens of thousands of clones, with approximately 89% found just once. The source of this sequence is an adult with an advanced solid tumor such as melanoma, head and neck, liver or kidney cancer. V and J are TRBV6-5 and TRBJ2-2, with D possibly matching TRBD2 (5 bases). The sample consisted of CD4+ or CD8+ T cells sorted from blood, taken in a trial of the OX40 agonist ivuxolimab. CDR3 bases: TGTGCCAGCAGAACCCCGGGAACCGGGGAGCTGTTTTTT. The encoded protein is CASRTPGTGELFF.